The clone carrying this TCR beta chain was observed a few times. These data come from a study of blood T cell repertoires in COVID-19. Study information: In each case, the material was cDNA or gDNA derived from T cells, B-cell-depleted T cells, or PBMCs.

CDR1 is MNHEY, CDR2 SVGAGI, per germline. There are 14 residues in the CDR3. The V and J ends lost 10 bases and 5 bases, in that order; junction bases with no gene match: 7. Sequencing used immunoSEQ multiplex PCR; TCRdb keeps in-frame clones, though not all of them. The sample lists over 90,000 clones, 87% occurring once. This TCR came from a man aged 50 or older in a cohort sampled during active COVID-19. The rearrangement joins TRBV6-5 to TRBJ1-6; the match to TRBD1 covers 8 bases. The sequencing sample was made of peripheral blood. The CDR3 sequence: CAITATGDNSPLHF. As DNA, the CDR3 is TGTGCCATTACGGCGACAGGGGATAATTCACCCCTCCACTTT.